The following is a T cell receptor beta chain sequence with its context. Its antigen is currently unknown. This sample is part of a study of shared clonotypes between healthy human individuals. Deep-level assay runs were performed. Produced via immunoSEQ multiplex PCR; TCRdb's table is partial and in-frame only. The sample lists around 200,000 clones; 60% to 75% were seen once. Adult donors, all healthy and HIV-negative, had no recent acute infections or vaccinations. Study-level points and caveats: Sharing across a handful of donors was seen in about 5% of naive CD4 clonotypes. Clonotypes shared by all four donors outscored non-shared clonotypes in generation probability.

V lost 5 bases and J lost 6; bases outside the gene matches: 17. The CDR3 contains 18 residues. Per germline, CDR1 SGHDN and CDR2 FVKESK. Sequencing used memory CD4+ T cells sorted from blood. Described subset: CD45RA-negative fraction. The source is a man aged 25-45 years in good health. The chain combines TRBV14 with TRBJ2-3, with 10 nucleotides matching TRBD2. CDR3 sequence reads: CASSKGASGRGLLDTQYF. As DNA, the CDR3 is TGTGCCAGCAGCAAAGGGGCTAGCGGGAGAGGCTTGTTGGATACGCAGTATTTT.